What follows describes a single T cell receptor (beta chain). Its target is not known. Sequencing was performed with immunoSEQ multiplex PCR; in TCRdb, only in-frame clones are kept and a portion is missing. The sample has over 130,000 clones, roughly nine tenths seen once; the top ten hold 7.5%. Trimming shortened V by 4 bases and J by 2 bases, and 8 bases separated the two germline ends. Per the germline V gene, CDR1 is SEHNR and CDR2 is FQNEAQ (reference sequence). The CDR3 covers 13 residues. This specimen belongs to a study of T cell responses to AZD1222 COVID-19 vaccine. Overall study results and limits: Clonal diversity may have been underestimated in mostly white British donors. Spike-specific TCR repertoires showed rising breadth and depth after two AZD1222 doses.

The receptor was isolated from an adult who received the MenACWY meningococcal vaccine as a control. The sample in question was peripheral blood, obtained 28 days after the second dose of the MenACWY control vaccine. This chain links TRBV7-9 with TRBJ2-5; no clear D. The chain's CDR3 is CASSSHSQETQYF. CDR3 in DNA: TGTGCCAGCAGCTCTCACAGTCAAGAGACCCAGTACTTC.